The clone carrying this T cell receptor (beta chain) was observed a few times. These data originate in a study of blood T cell repertoires in COVID-19. Study-wide background: PBMCs, B-cell-depleted T cells, or T cells provided the cDNA or gDNA that made up the material.

Per the study methods: Quantification of nucleated cells was approximated via reference gene primer amplification. Assay used: immunoSEQ multiplex PCR; TCRdb lists only in-frame clones, some missing. That table supplies the V and J calls and clone size; D and trimming were determined from the DNA. The sample records about 43,000 clones, over 80% being singletons. The receptor's source is a man at least 80 years old in a cohort sampled during active COVID-19. Sequencing was done on a sample of peripheral blood.

The DNA of the CDR3 is TGTGCCAGCAGTATAAGCGGACGGATAAACACTGAAGCTTTCTTT. Its protein product is CASSISGRINTEAFF. The chain has TRBV6-5 and TRBJ1-1; the D is unclear. Trimming removed 5 bases at V and 2 bases at J, with 15 bases between. The germline CDR1 and CDR2 sequences are MNHEY and SVGAGI. The CDR3 has 15 residues.